This T cell receptor beta chain was recovered during a study of CD8 T cells in ankylosing spondylitis. The study, taken as a whole, reports: The authors reported significant enrichment of disease-linked clones in matched ankylosing spondylitis synovial fluid. A motif in TCR beta, a set of eight highly homologous variants, appeared characteristic of ankylosing spondylitis blood. With a CD8+ phenotype, disease-linked clones were relatively rare in peripheral blood.

The germline V and J ends were trimmed by 0 bases and 7 bases, with 9 bases remaining between them. The CDR3 is 14 residues long. Germline CDR1 is SGHTA and CDR2 is FQGNSA. Quantitative 5'-RACE was performed with molecular barcodes, and it yielded the TCR beta libraries. TCRdb re-called the 5' RACE reads through MiXCR, storing one row per CDR3 protein. The profile covers about 800,000 distinct CDR3 sequences, with approximately 12% appearing a single time and approximately 0.5% taken by the ten largest. This clonotype was counted a few times. Its antigen remains unidentified. This sequence originates from a male donor with ankylosing spondylitis. The V call is TRBV7-2, the J call TRBJ2-2, with D perhaps being TRBD1 or TRBD2 (5 bases each). The sequencing sample was made of blood, either unsorted or a sorted T cell fraction (not recorded which). CDR3 sequence (DNA): TGTGCCAGCAGCTTAGCCACTGGGGGCGGGGAGCTGTTTTTT. The encoded protein is CASSLATGGGELFF.